This TCR beta chain came from a study of CXCR3-negative and CXCR3-positive naive CD8 T cells. Overall study results and limits: In cryopreserved cells, CXCR3 expression partially decreased, and fresh PBMCs were used in most assays. Unlike memory cells, which differed, naive CXCR3-negative and CXCR3-positive cells had similar TRBV-TRBJ usage.

Worth noting for this clonotype: The target antigen is unknown.

The germline V gene encodes CDR1 SGHDN and CDR2 FVKESK. The CDR3 sequence is 14 residues long. Libraries of TRB cDNA were made by 5' RACE and carried UMIs. TCRdb re-called the 5' RACE reads; every CDR3 protein appears as one record, without DNA. The sample data list about 62,000 distinct CDR3 sequences. The gene calls are TRBV14 and TRBJ2-3. The source material was naive CXCR3- CD8+ T cells from blood. Subset here: CD45RO-CCR7+CD27+CD95- naive CD8+ T cells lacking CXCR3 (TNR3-). The receptor comes from a human donor in good health. Some clones in this sample may be carry-over from other donors' samples. This CDR3 is CASRSIEQSDTQYF.